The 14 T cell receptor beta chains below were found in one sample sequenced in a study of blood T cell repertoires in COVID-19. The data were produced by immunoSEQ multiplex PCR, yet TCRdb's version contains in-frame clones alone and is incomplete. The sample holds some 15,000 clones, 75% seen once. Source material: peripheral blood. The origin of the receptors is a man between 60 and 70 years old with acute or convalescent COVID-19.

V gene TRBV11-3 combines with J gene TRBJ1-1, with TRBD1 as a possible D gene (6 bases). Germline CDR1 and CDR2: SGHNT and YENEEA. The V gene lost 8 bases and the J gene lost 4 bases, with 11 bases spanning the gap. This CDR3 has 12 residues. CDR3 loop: CASARGGTEAFF. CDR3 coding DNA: TGTGCCAGCGCTCGAGGGGGCACTGAAGCTTTCTTT.

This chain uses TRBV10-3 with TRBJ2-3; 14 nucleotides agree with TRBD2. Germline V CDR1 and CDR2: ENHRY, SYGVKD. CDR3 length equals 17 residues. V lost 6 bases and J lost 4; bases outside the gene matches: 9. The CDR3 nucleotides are TGTGCCATCAGAGCAAGCGGACTAGCGGGGGGCCCAGATACGCAGTATTTT. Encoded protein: CAIRASGLAGGPDTQYF.

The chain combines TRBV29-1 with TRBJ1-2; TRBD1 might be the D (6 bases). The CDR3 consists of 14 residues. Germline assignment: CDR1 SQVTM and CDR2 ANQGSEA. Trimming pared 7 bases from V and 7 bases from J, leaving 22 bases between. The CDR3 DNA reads TGCAGCGGCACTCCGGAAACAGGGTCGGGTGGCTACACCTTC. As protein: CSGTPETGSGGYTF.

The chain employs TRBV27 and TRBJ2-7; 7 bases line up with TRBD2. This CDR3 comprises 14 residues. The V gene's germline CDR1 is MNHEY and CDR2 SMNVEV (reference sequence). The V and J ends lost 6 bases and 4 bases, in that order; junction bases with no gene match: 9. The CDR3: CASSTSEGGYEQYF. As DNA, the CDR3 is TGTGCCAGCAGCACCTCGGAGGGAGGGTACGAGCAGTACTTC.

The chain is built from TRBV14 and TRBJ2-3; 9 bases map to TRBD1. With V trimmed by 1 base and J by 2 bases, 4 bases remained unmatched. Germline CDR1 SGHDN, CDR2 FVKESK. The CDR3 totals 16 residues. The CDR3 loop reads CASSQADRGITDTQYF. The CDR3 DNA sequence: TGTGCCAGCAGCCAAGCGGACAGGGGAATCACAGATACGCAGTATTTT. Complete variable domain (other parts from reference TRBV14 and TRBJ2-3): EAGVTQFPSHSVIEKGQTVTLRCDPISGHDNLYWYRRVMGKEIKFLLHFVKESKQDESGMPNNRFLAERTGGTYSTLKVQPAELEDSGVYFCASSQADRGITDTQYFGPGTRLTVL.

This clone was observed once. CDR3 region: CASSYSKVGGASGYTF. DNA of the CDR3: TGTGCCAGCAGTTACTCGAAAGTGGGAGGGGCTAGTGGCTACACCTTC. The chain employs TRBV6-5 and TRBJ1-2; weak D call: TRBD1 (5 bases). Trimming shortened V by 0 bases and J by 7 bases, and 18 bases separated the two germline ends. CDR1 and CDR2 from the germline V gene are MNHEY and SVGAGI. The CDR3 is 16 residues long.

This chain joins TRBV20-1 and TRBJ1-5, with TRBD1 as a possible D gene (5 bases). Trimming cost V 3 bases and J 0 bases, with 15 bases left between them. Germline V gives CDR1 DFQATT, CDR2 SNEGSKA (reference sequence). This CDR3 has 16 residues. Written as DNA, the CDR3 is TGCAGTGCTAGTAGCGGGGCCAGATATAGCAATCAGCCCCAGCATTTT. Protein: CSASSGARYSNQPQHF.

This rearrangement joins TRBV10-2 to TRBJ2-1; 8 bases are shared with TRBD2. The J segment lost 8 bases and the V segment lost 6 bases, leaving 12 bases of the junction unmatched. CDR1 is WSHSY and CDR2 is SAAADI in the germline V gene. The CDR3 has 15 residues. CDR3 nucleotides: TGCGCCAGCAGCTCCGGGACTAGTAGTTTCCATGAGCAGTTCTTC. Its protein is CASSSGTSSFHEQFF.

The CDR3 DNA sequence: TGTGCCAGCAGTTACCTTGACAGGGAAGCTTTCTTT. It codes for CASSYLDREAFF. The genes are TRBV6-2 or TRBV6-3 and TRBJ1-1, with TRBD1 as a possible D gene (6 bases). The germline V and J ends were trimmed by 2 bases and 8 bases, with 9 bases remaining between them. Germline CDR1 reads MNHEY; CDR2 reads SVGEGT. The CDR3 contains 12 residues.

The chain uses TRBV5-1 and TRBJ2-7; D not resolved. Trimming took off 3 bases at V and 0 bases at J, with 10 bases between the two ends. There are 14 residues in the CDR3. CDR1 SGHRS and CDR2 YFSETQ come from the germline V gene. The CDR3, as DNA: TGCGCCAGCAGCTCAGCTAGGTCCTCCTACGAGCAGTACTTC. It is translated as CASSSARSSYEQYF.

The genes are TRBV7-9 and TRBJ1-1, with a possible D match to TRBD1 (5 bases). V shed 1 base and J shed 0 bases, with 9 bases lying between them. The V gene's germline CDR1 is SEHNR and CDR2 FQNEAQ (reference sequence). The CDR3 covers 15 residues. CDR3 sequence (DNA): TGTGCCAGCAGCTTAGGACAGAACATGAACACTGAAGCTTTCTTT. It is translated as CASSLGQNMNTEAFF.

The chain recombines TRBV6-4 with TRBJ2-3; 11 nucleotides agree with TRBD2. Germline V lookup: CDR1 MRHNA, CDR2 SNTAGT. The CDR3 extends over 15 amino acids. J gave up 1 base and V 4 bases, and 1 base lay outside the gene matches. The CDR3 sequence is CASSVSGGGTDTQYF. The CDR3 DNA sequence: TGTGCCAGCAGTGTTAGCGGGGGGGGCACAGATACGCAGTATTTT.

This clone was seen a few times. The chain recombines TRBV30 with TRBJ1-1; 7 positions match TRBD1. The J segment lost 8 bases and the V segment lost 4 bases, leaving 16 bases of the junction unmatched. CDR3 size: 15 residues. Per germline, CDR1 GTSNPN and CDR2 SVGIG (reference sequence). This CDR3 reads CAWNTRDSRSFEAFF. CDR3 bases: TGTGCCTGGAACACTCGGGACAGTAGAAGTTTCGAAGCTTTCTTT.

The chain's CDR3 is CASSPPSRGIGHGYTF. CDR3 in DNA: TGTGCCAGCAGCCCTCCCTCCCGGGGTATAGGGCATGGCTACACCTTC. The V gene is TRBV11-3, the J gene TRBJ1-2; no firm D call. The CDR3 covers 16 residues. Trimming left V 5 bases short and J 6 bases short, with 22 bases between. Germline V gene data show CDR1 as SGHNT and CDR2 as YENEEA.